The source of this T cell receptor beta chain is a study of blood T cell repertoires in COVID-19. Study-level background: Samples taken during acute and convalescent COVID-19 were collected in the United States, Italy and Spain.

The data were produced by immunoSEQ multiplex PCR, yet TCRdb's version contains in-frame clones alone and is incomplete. The sample holds approximately 70,000 clones, about 91% seen once. The V and J ends lost 6 bases and 7 bases respectively, with 4 bases between them. CDR1 DFQATT and CDR2 SNEGSKA come from the germline V gene (reference sequence). The CDR3 spans 9 residues. The clonotype originates from an older woman with active COVID-19. The V gene is TRBV20-1, the J gene TRBJ2-1; no clear D gene. Sequencing input: peripheral blood. CDR3 bases: TGCAGTGCGTATAATGAGCAGTTCTTC. Its protein is CSAYNEQFF.